The 6 T cell receptor beta chains listed next were all sequenced from one sample in a study of T-cell memory formation after mild COVID-19. TCRdb redid the calling of the 5' RACE reads with MiXCR, one entry per CDR3 protein. The table records roughly 130,000 distinct CDR3 sequences, roughly 6.2% of them present only once. The sequenced sample consisted of PBMCs or a T cell subset sorted from them (not recorded which). These receptor sequences come from an adult woman who had mild COVID-19 (a few samples of this study predate the infection). Cell type and time point are not known.

In this sample, this clonotype turned up many times. The chain carries TRBV20-1 and TRBJ2-3; D assignment may be TRBD1 or TRBD2 (5 bases each). CDR1 and CDR2 from the germline V gene are DFQATT and SNEGSKA (reference sequence). The CDR3 is 13 residues long. Trimming took 6 bases from V and 2 from J, leaving 12 bases between them. The CDR3 region has the DNA TGCAGTGCGGGACCACCTTCCACAGATACGCAGTATTTT. Translating it yields CSAGPPSTDTQYF.

This clonotype turned up a few times. The chain couples TRBV6-2 or TRBV6-3 to TRBJ2-7, with 7 bases aligning to TRBD1. CDR1 and CDR2 from the germline V gene are MNHEY and SVGEGT. V shed 6 bases and J 0 bases; nucleotides not matched to a gene: 11. This CDR3 has 16 amino acids. CDR3 sequence reads: CASRVTWWTGSYEQYF. The CDR3 DNA reads TGTGCCAGCAGAGTTACCTGGTGGACAGGCTCCTACGAGCAGTACTTC.

This clonotype was picked up a small number of times. The chain has TRBV20-1 and TRBJ1-2, with 7 nucleotides matching TRBD1. Losses at the gene ends were 5 bases for V and 6 bases for J; bases not matched to a gene: 12. The CDR3 extends over 14 amino acids. Germline CDR1 reads DFQATT; CDR2 reads SNEGSKA (reference sequence). The DNA of the CDR3 is TGCAGTGCTCCAGGGGACAGCTCCAGACATGGCTACACCTTC. Its protein product is CSAPGDSSRHGYTF.

This chain uses TRBV18 with TRBJ1-2; 12 bases match TRBD1. After removal of 6 bases from V and 2 bases from J, the junction contained 7 bases not matched to a gene. Germline V gene data show CDR1 as KGHSH and CDR2 as LQKENI. The CDR3 spans 16 residues. The CDR3 protein is CASSASGTGGNYGYTF. The CDR3 region has the DNA TGTGCCAGCTCCGCGTCCGGGACAGGGGGCAACTATGGCTACACCTTC. The full variable domain, with the rest looked up from reference TRBV18 and TRBJ1-2, is NAGVMQNPRHLVRRRGQEARLRCSPMKGHSHVYWYRQLPEEGLKFMVYLQKENIIDESGMPKERFSAEFPKEGPSILRIQQVVRGDSAAYFCASSASGTGGNYGYTFGSGTRLTVV.

The J gene is TRBJ2-1, the V gene TRBV20-1, with D unresolved. This CDR3 comprises 13 residues. Trimming stripped 7 bases from V and 3 bases from J, with 13 bases between. The germline V gene encodes CDR1 DFQATT and CDR2 SNEGSKA (reference sequence). The CDR3 DNA reads as TGCAGTGTGTGGCTAAGTATCTACAATGAGCAGTTCTTC. This encodes CSVWLSIYNEQFF.

At least ten counts were recorded for this clonotype. This chain joins TRBV5-1 and TRBJ2-7; 7 nucleotides agree with TRBD1. The CDR3 totals 13 residues. Germline V CDR1 and CDR2: SGHRS, YFSETQ. V dropped 4 bases and J dropped 4; count of bases not matched to a gene: 5. The CDR3 here is CASSPGQVYEQYF. For the CDR3, the DNA is TGCGCCAGCAGCCCAGGACAGGTTTACGAGCAGTACTTC.